This TCR beta chain appears in the sequencing data of a study of cytomegalovirus exposure and HLA in healthy donors. Overall study: HLA-typed donors were the source of 83 million or so unique TCRs held in an early data release.

Study results and limitations: Later analysis identified several of the most significant clusters that appeared linked to common viral pathogens.

Points on this clone: Its antigen is unknown.

CDR1 and CDR2 from the germline V gene are SGDLS and YYNGEE. With 0 bases removed from V and 2 bases from J, the gap between germline ends came to 28 bases. This CDR3 region has 21 residues. Researchers ran the PCR with 60 Vbeta and 13 Jbeta primers. The protocol was immunoSEQ multiplex PCR, while the TCRdb copy is restricted to in-frame clones and leaves out a portion. The table lists about 180,000 clones, roughly 83% of them singletons. The TCR originated in a boy aged 2-15 years in good health and CMV-seronegative. The V gene is TRBV9, the J gene TRBJ2-3; the D gene is possibly TRBD2 (5 bases). Sequences were obtained from PBMCs. The CDR3 loop reads CASSVDPTTGRTRAHTDTQYF. The CDR3 DNA sequence: TGTGCCAGCAGCGTAGACCCCACCACGGGCCGAACTAGGGCTCACACAGATACGCAGTATTTT.